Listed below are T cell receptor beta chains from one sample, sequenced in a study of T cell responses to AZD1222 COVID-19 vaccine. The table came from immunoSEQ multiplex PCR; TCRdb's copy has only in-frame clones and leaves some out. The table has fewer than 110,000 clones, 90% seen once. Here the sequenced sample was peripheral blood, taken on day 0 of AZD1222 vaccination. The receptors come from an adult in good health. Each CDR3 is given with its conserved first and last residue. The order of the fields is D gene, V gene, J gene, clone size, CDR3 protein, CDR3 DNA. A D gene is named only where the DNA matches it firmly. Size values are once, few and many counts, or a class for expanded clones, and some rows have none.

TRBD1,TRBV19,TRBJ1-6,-,CASSLSRGRSPLHF,TGTGCCAGTAGTCTATCCAGGGGGCGGTCACCCCTCCACTTT
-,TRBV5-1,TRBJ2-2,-,CASSLTGETGELFF,TGCGCCAGCAGCTTAACAGGAGAGACCGGGGAGCTGTTTTTT
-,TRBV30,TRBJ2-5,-,CAWSATGPETQYF,TGTGCCTGGAGTGCCACCGGGCCGGAGACCCAGTACTTC
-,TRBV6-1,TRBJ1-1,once,CASSERQGNTEAFF,TGTGCCAGCAGTGAACGTCAGGGGAACACTGAAGCTTTCTTT
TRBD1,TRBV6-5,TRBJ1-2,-,CASSYRTGWDYGYTF,TGTGCCAGCAGTTACAGGACAGGGTGGGACTATGGCTACACCTTC
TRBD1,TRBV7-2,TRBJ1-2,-,CASSFRGTGSGGYTF,TGTGCCAGCAGCTTCCGTGGGACAGGGAGTGGCGGCTACACCTTC
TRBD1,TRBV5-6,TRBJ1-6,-,CASSLGQGLGALHF,TGTGCCAGCAGCTTGGGACAGGGCCTCGGGGCCCTCCACTTT
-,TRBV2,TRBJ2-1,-,CASTSYNEQFF,TGTGCCAGCACCAGCTACAATGAGCAGTTCTTC
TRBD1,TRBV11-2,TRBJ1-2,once,CASSLDRTGSGYTF,TGTGCCAGCAGCTTGGATAGGACAGGGAGTGGCTACACCTTC
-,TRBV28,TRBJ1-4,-,CASSSVNEKLFF,TGTGCCAGCAGTTCCGTAAATGAAAAACTGTTTTTT
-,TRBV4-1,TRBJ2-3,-,CASSQRGTTPDTQYF,TGCGCCAGCAGCCAAAGGGGGACAACCCCAGATACGCAGTATTTT
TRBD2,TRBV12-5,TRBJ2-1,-,CASGSRLAGVHSEQFF,TGTGCTAGTGGTTCCCGACTAGCGGGGGTCCATAGTGAGCAGTTCTTC
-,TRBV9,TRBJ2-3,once,CASSEKRGAHTDTQYF,TGTGCCAGCAGCGAGAAACGGGGGGCACACACAGATACGCAGTATTTT
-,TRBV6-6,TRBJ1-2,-,CASSYSRGVEGYTF,TGTGCCAGCAGTTACTCACGGGGAGTAGAAGGCTACACCTTC
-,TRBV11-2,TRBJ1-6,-,CASSLVTFTAYNSPLHF,TGTGCCAGCAGCTTAGTGACATTCACCGCCTATAATTCACCCCTCCACTTT
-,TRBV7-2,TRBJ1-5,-,CASSSRGPYQPQHF,TGTGCCAGCAGCTCCAGGGGTCCCTATCAGCCCCAGCATTTT
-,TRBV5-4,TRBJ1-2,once,CASSLDRYGYTF,TGTGCCAGCAGCTTGGATAGGTATGGCTACACCTTC
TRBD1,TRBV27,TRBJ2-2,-,CASSSPGTVNTGELFF,TGTGCCAGCAGTTCCCCCGGGACAGTGAACACCGGGGAGCTGTTTTTT
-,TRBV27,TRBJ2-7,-,CASSQQASRGYEQYF,TGTGCCAGCAGTCAACAGGCGAGTCGGGGCTACGAGCAGTACTTC
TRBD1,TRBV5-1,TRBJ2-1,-,CASSLGDRDANEQFF,TGCGCCAGCAGCTTGGGGGACAGGGATGCTAATGAGCAGTTCTTC
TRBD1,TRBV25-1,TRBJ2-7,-,CASSHRGQFYEQYF,TGTGCCAGCAGCCACAGGGGACAGTTCTACGAGCAGTACTTC
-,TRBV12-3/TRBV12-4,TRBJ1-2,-,CASSLDWDGYTF,TGTGCCAGCAGTTTAGACTGGGATGGCTACACCTTC
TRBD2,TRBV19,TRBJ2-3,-,CASTGDQWGGPSTDTQYF,TGTGCCAGTACTGGGGACCAATGGGGGGGACCAAGCACAGATACGCAGTATTTT
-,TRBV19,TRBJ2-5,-,CASRRQGSQETQYF,TGTGCCAGTAGGCGGCAGGGGTCCCAAGAGACCCAGTACTTC
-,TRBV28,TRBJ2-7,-,CASSLQDYEQYF,TGTGCCAGCAGTTTACAGGACTACGAGCAGTACTTC
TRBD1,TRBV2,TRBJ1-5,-,CASRGWGQLFNQPQHF,TGTGCCAGCAGGGGGTGGGGACAGCTTTTCAATCAGCCCCAGCATTTT
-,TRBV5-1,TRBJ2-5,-,CASSPEGGPGETQYF,TGCGCCAGCAGCCCGGAGGGGGGTCCAGGGGAGACCCAGTACTTC
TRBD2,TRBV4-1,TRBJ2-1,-,CASSLLGGGFSYNEQFF,TGCGCCAGCAGCCTGTTGGGCGGGGGGTTCTCCTACAATGAGCAGTTCTTC
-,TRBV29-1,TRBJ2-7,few,CSVRTEGYEQYF,TGCAGCGTTAGGACAGAGGGTTACGAGCAGTACTTC
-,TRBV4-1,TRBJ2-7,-,CASSQAAAYEQYF,TGCGCCAGCAGCCAAGCGGCCGCCTACGAGCAGTACTTC
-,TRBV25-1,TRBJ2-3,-,CASEGWGRTDTQYF,TGTGCCTCCGAGGGGTGGGGCCGCACAGATACGCAGTATTTT
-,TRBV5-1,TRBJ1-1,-,CASSLTLGGGFSTEAFF,TGCGCCAGCAGCTTGACGTTGGGGGGCGGTTTCTCCACTGAAGCTTTCTTT
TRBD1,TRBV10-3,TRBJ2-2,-,CAIFSEQGKTGELFF,TGTGCCATCTTCTCTGAACAGGGGAAGACCGGGGAGCTGTTTTTT
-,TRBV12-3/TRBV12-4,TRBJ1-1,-,CASSFPGTEAFF,TGTGCCAGCAGTTTTCCCGGCACTGAAGCTTTCTTT
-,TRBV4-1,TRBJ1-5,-,CASSQRGITGNQPQHF,TGCGCCAGCAGCCAAAGGGGGATAACAGGAAATCAGCCCCAGCATTTT
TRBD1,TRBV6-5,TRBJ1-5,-,CASRFRDRGLWPQHF,TGTGCCAGCAGATTCCGGGACAGGGGGCTATGGCCCCAGCATTTT
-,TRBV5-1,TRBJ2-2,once,CASRLPETGELFF,TGCGCCAGCAGGCTCCCGGAGACCGGGGAGCTGTTTTTT
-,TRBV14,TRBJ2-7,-,CASSHTGGAPYEQYF,TGTGCCAGCAGCCACACAGGGGGGGCCCCGTACGAGCAGTACTTC
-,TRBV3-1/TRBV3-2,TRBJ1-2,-,CASSQVGPAYGYTF,TGTGCCAGCAGCCAGGTTGGGCCGGCATATGGCTACACCTTC
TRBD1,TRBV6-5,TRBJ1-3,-,CASRPTGASGNTIYF,TGTGCCAGCAGGCCCACAGGGGCCTCTGGAAACACCATATATTTT
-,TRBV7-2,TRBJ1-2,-,CASSPNPPGAGYGYTF,TGTGCCAGCAGCCCTAACCCACCGGGGGCTGGCTATGGCTACACCTTC
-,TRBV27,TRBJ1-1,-,CASSKELGLVNTEAFF,TGTGCCAGCAGCAAGGAGTTGGGGTTAGTTAACACTGAAGCTTTCTTT
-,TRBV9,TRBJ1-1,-,CARRPTLFMNTEAFF,TGTGCCAGACGCCCGACTCTCTTCATGAACACTGAAGCTTTCTTT
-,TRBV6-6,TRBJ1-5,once,CASSYSGTPSNQPQHF,TGTGCCAGCAGTTACTCGGGCACACCCAGCAATCAGCCCCAGCATTTT